This T cell receptor (beta chain) derives from a study of CD8 T cells in ankylosing spondylitis. Regarding the study as a whole: Prior work had noted some motif variants in reactive arthritis blood and synovial fluid. The authors reported significant enrichment of disease-linked clones in matched ankylosing spondylitis synovial fluid. What appeared characteristic of ankylosing spondylitis blood was a TCR beta motif of under 10 highly homologous variants.

V dropped 4 bases and J dropped 3 bases, with 16 bases sitting between them. This CDR3 spans 15 amino acids. Germline V gene lookup returns CDR1 SEHNR and CDR2 FQNEAQ (reference sequence). Quantitative 5'-RACE with molecular barcodes was used to make the TCR beta libraries. TCRdb passed the 5' RACE reads through MiXCR, listing each CDR3 protein once. The sample holds approximately 220,000 distinct CDR3 sequences, 15% to 20% seen once. To note about this clonotype: Antigen: not known.

Sequenced input: blood, either unsorted or a sorted T cell fraction (not recorded which). The rearrangement links TRBV7-9 to TRBJ2-7; no clear D. The TCR was taken from a male donor with ankylosing spondylitis. CDR3 in amino acids: CASSSETTFNYEQYF. The CDR3 DNA is TGTGCCAGCAGCTCCGAGACGACCTTCAACTACGAGCAGTACTTC.